One and the same sample provided the 8 T cell receptor beta chains below, sequenced in a study of PD-1 blockade in classical Hodgkin lymphoma. Data came from immunoSEQ multiplex PCR; TCRdb stores just in-frame clones and leaves some out. The sample records about 99,000 clones, roughly 80% being singletons. Autologous stem cell transplantation was followed by relapse in every patient, and brentuximab vedotin exposure varied. The input for sequencing was peripheral blood mononuclear cells (PBMCs), taken before the second cycle of nivolumab. All receptors derive from a human donor with classical Hodgkin lymphoma.

The rearrangement links TRBV9 to TRBJ2-1; either TRBD1 or TRBD2 may supply D (5 bases each). Germline V lookup: CDR1 SGDLS, CDR2 YYNGEE. This CDR3 region has 14 residues. The V gene lost 4 bases and the J gene lost 7 bases, with 15 bases spanning the gap. The CDR3 region has the DNA TGTGCCAGCAGCCGAGGGGCCGTACTGAATGAGCAGTTCTTC. This encodes CASSRGAVLNEQFF. Looking up the rest from reference TRBV9 and TRBJ2-1 gives the full variable domain: DSGVTQTPKHLITATGQRVTLRCSPRSGDLSVYWYQQSLDQGLQFLIQYYNGEERAKGNILERFSAQQFPDLHSELNLSSLELGDSALYFCASSRGAVLNEQFFGPGTRLTVL.

This chain connects TRBV28 to TRBJ2-7, with 9 bases aligning to TRBD2. Germline V gene sequence: CDR1 MDHEN, CDR2 SYDVKM. With 6 bases clipped from V and 1 base from J, the junction kept 7 bases outside the gene matches. This CDR3 region has 15 residues. CDR3 in DNA: TGTGCCAGCAGCCCGGCTAGCGGGGTTTCCTACGAGCAGTACTTC. Translating it yields CASSPASGVSYEQYF.

The CDR3 DNA sequence: TGCGCCAGCAGTTTCGGCCTAACAGATACGCAGTATTTT. As protein: CASSFGLTDTQYF. The V call is TRBV10-1, the J call TRBJ2-3; D is unresolved. V was shortened by 5 bases and J by 3 bases, with 9 bases between the two germline ends. The CDR3 consists of 13 residues. Germline-derived CDR1 and CDR2 are WNHNN and SYGVQD (reference sequence).

The rearrangement joins TRBV11-2 to TRBJ2-3; perhaps TRBD1 as D (6 bases). Germline CDR1 SGHAT, CDR2 FQNNGV. The length of the CDR3 is 16 residues. Trimming removed 5 bases at V and 0 bases at J, with 15 bases between. CDR3 in amino acids: CASSDTRGSSTDTQYF. The CDR3 DNA sequence: TGTGCCAGCAGCGATACAAGGGGGTCTAGCACAGATACGCAGTATTTT.

The chain joins TRBV19 to TRBJ2-7; 11 bases map to TRBD2. This CDR3 is built from 14 residues. The V segment lost 5 bases and the J segment 6 bases; nucleotides outside the gene matches: 6. The germline gives CDR1 LNHDA, CDR2 SQIVND (reference sequence). The CDR3 DNA sequence: TGTGCCAGTAGTTCGGGACTAGCGGTCGGCGAGCAGTACTTC. Its translation is CASSSGLAVGEQYF.

The rearrangement uses TRBV6-1 and TRBJ1-5; D remains ambiguous. The CDR3 totals 15 residues. Per germline, CDR1 MNHNS and CDR2 SASEGT. Trimming pared 6 bases from V and 0 bases from J, leaving 12 bases between. The CDR3 reads CASRIREYSNQPQHF. The CDR3 region has the DNA TGTGCCAGCAGAATAAGAGAGTATAGCAATCAGCCCCAGCATTTT.

In its sample, this clone was seen a few times. This chain joins TRBV6-5 and TRBJ2-5, with 7 bases lining up with TRBD2. This CDR3 is built from 14 residues. The junction had 8 bases not matched to a gene; V was cut back by 5 bases and J by 5 bases. CDR1 and CDR2 from the germline V gene are MNHEY and SVGAGI. CDR3 sequence: CASSGAGTRETQYF. The CDR3, as DNA: TGTGCCAGCAGTGGAGCGGGAACCCGGGAGACCCAGTACTTC.

The rearrangement joins TRBV18 to TRBJ1-4, with 8 bases fitting TRBD1. The CDR3 contains 18 residues. Germline loops: CDR1 KGHSH, CDR2 LQKENI. V dropped 6 bases and J dropped 1; count of bases not matched to a gene: 13. CDR3 region: CASSLNRGFGETNEKLFF. In DNA form, the CDR3 reads TGTGCCAGCTCCCTAAACAGGGGGTTCGGTGAAACTAATGAAAAACTGTTTTTT.